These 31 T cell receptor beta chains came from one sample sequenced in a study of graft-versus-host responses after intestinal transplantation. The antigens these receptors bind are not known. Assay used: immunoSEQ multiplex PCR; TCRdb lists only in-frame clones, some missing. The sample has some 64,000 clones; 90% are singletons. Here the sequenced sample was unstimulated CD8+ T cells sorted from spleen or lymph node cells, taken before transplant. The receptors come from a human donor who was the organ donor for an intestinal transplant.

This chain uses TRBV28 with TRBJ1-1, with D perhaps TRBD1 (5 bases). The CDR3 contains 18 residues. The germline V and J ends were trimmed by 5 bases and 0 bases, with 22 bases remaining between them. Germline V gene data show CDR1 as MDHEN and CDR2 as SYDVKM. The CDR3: CASSLRPLRGRVNTEAFF. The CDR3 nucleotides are TGTGCCAGCAGTCTGAGGCCGCTTAGGGGCAGGGTGAACACTGAAGCTTTCTTT.

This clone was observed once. The CDR3 protein is CASSIREDYNEQFF. CDR3 coding DNA: TGTGCCAGTAGTATTCGGGAGGACTACAATGAGCAGTTCTTC. The chain carries TRBV19 and TRBJ2-1; 7 bases are shared with TRBD2. J lost 3 bases, V lost 3 bases, and 2 bases had no gene match. This CDR3 spans 14 amino acids. CDR1 LNHDA and CDR2 SQIVND come from the germline V gene (reference sequence).

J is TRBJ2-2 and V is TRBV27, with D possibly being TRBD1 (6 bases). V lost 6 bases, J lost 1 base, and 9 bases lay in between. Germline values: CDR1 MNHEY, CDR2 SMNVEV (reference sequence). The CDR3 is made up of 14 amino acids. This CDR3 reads CASRTGLNTGELFF. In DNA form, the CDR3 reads TGTGCCAGCAGGACAGGTTTGAACACCGGGGAGCTGTTTTTT.

This chain's CDR3 is CASRTGTAVYEQYF. CDR3 bases: TGTGCCAGCAGGACAGGGACCGCAGTCTACGAGCAGTACTTC. V gene TRBV6-1 combines with J gene TRBJ2-7; 7 bases match TRBD1. The CDR3 consists of 14 residues. The germline V gene encodes CDR1 MNHNS and CDR2 SASEGT. V dropped 6 bases and J dropped 3; count of bases not matched to a gene: 8.

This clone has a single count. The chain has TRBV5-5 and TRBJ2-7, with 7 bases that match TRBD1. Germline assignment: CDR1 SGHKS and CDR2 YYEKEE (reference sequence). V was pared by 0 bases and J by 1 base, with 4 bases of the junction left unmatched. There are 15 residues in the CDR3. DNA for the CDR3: TGTGCCAGCAGCTTGGCCTCAGGGGGATCCTACGAGCAGTACTTC. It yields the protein CASSLASGGSYEQYF. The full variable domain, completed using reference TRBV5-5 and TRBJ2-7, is DAGVTQSPTHLIKTRGQQVTLRCSPISGHKSVSWYQQVLGQGPQFIFQYYEKEERGRGNFPDRFSARQFPNYSSELNVNALLLGDSALYLCASSLASGGSYEQYFGPGTRLTVT.

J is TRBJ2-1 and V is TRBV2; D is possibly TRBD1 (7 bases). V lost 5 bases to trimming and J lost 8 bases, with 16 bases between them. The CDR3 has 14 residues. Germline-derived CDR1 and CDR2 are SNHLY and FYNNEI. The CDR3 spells CASSRDLRGDEQFF. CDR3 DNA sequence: TGTGCCAGCAGTAGGGACCTCAGGGGGGATGAGCAGTTCTTC.

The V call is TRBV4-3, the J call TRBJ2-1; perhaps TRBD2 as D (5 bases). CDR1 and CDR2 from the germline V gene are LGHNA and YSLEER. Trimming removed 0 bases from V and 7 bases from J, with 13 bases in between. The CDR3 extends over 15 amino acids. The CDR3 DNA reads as TGCGCCAGCAGCCAAGATTTCGGGGATTTGAATGAGCAGTTCTTC. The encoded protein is CASSQDFGDLNEQFF.

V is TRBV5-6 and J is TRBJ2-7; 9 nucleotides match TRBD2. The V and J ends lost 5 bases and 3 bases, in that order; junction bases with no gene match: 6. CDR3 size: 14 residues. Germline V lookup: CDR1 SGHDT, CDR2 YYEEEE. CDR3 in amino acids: CASSFAGGIYEQYF. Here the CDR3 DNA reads TGTGCCAGCAGTTTCGCGGGGGGGATCTACGAGCAGTACTTC.

CDR3 DNA: TGTGCCAGCAGTTTAGAGGGGGCGGGGGGGGAGCTGTTTTTT. It encodes CASSLEGAGGELFF. This rearrangement joins TRBV27 to TRBJ2-2; D might be TRBD1 (7 bases). The V end lost 2 bases, the J end lost 8 bases, and 12 bases lay between the germline ends. This CDR3 comprises 14 residues. Germline CDR1 is MNHEY and CDR2 is SMNVEV (reference sequence).

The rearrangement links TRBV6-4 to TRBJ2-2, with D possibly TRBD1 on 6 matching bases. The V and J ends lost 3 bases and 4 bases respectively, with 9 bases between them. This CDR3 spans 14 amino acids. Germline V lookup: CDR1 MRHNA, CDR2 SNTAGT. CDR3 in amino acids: CASSEQGSTGELFF. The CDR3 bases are TGTGCCAGCAGTGAGCAGGGGAGCACCGGGGAGCTGTTTTTT.

The CDR3, as DNA: TGTGCCAGCAGTAAGGGGAAGGAAGCTTTCTTT. It yields the protein CASSKGKEAFF. The chain is built from TRBV28 and TRBJ1-1; maybe TRBD1 (5 bases). V lost 5 bases and J lost 8, with 9 bases in between. Germline assignment: CDR1 MDHEN and CDR2 SYDVKM. The length of the CDR3 is 11 residues.

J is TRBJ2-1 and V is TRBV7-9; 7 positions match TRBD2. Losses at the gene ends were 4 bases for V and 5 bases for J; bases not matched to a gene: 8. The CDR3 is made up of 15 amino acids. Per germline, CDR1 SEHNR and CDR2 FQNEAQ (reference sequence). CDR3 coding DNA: TGTGCCAGCAGCTCCGGGACTACCATCGACAATGAGCAGTTCTTC. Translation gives CASSSGTTIDNEQFF.

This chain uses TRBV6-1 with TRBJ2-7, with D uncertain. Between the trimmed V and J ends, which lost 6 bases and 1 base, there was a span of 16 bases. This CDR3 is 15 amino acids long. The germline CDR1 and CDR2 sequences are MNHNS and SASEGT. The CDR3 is CASRPAVALSYEQYF. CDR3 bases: TGTGCCAGCAGACCGGCGGTAGCCTTGTCCTACGAGCAGTACTTC.

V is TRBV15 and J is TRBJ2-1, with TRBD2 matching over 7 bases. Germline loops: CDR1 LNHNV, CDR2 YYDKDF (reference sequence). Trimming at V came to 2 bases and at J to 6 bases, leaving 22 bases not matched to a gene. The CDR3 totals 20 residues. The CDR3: CATSRKRVGVTGGTGNEQFF. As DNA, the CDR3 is TGTGCCACCAGCAGAAAGAGAGTAGGAGTTACGGGGGGAACCGGCAATGAGCAGTTCTTC.

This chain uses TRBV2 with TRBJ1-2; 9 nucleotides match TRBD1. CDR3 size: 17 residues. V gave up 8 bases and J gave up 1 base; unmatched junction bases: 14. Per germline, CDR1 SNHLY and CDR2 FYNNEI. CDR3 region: CASGGQGVSLFNYGYTF. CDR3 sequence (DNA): TGTGCCAGCGGGGGACAGGGCGTGAGTTTGTTTAACTATGGCTACACCTTC.

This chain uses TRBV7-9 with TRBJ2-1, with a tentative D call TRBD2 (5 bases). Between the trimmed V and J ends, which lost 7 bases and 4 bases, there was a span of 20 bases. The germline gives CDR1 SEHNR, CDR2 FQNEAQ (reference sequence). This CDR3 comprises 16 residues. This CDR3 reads CASTPVVGRGYNEQFF. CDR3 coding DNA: TGTGCCAGCACCCCGGTTGTAGGGAGAGGGTACAATGAGCAGTTCTTC.

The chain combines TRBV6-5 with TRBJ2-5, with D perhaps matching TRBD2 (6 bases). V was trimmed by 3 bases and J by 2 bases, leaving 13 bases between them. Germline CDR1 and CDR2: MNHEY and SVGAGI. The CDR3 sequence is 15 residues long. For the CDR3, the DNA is TGTGCCAGCAGTTATGCGTGGAGGGTACAAGAGACCCAGTACTTC. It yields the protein CASSYAWRVQETQYF.

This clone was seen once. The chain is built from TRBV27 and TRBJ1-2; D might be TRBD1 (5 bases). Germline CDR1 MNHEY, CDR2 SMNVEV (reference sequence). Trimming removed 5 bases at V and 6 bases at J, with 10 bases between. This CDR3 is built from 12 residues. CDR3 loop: CASSATGNGYTF. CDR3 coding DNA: TGTGCCAGCAGTGCAACAGGAAATGGCTACACCTTC.

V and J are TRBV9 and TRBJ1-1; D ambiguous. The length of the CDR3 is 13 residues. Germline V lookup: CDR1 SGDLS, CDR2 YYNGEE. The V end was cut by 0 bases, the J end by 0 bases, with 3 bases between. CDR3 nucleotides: TGTGCCAGCAGCGTAGCAGTGAACACTGAAGCTTTCTTT. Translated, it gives CASSVAVNTEAFF.

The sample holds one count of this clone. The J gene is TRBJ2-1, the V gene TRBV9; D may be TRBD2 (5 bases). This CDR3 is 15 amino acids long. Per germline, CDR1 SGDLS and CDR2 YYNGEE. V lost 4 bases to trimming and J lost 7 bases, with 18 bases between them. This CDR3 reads CASSPEPAEVNEQFF. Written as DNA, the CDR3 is TGTGCCAGCAGCCCCGAGCCAGCGGAGGTAAATGAGCAGTTCTTC.

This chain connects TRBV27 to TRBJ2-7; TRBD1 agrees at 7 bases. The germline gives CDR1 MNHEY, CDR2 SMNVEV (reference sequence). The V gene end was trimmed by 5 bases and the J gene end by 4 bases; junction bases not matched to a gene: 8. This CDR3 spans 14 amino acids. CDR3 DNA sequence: TGTGCCAGCAGTCTCAGACAGGGATCGTACGAGCAGTACTTC. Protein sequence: CASSLRQGSYEQYF.

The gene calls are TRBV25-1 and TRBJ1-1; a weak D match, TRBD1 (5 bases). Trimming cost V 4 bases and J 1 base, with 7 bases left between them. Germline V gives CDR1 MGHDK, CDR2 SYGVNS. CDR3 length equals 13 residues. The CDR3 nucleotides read TGTGCCAGCAGTGGAGGACAGAACACTGAAGCTTTCTTT. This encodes CASSGGQNTEAFF. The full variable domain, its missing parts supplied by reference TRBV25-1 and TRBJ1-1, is EADIYQTPRYLVIGTGKKITLECSQTMGHDKMYWYQQDPGMELHLIHYSYGVNSTEKGDLSSESTVSRIRTEHFPLTLESARPSHTSQYLCASSGGQNTEAFFGQGTRLTVV.

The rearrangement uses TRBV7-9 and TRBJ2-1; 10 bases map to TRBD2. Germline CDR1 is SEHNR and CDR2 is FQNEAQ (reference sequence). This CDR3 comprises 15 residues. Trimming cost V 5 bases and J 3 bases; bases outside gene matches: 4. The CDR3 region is CASSIGTSDYNEQFF. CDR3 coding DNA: TGTGCCAGCAGCATCGGGACTAGCGACTACAATGAGCAGTTCTTC.

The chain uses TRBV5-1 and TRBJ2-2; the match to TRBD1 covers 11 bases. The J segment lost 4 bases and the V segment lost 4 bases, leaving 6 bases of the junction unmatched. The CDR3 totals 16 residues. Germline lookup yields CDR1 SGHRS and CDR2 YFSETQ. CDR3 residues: CASSTPDRGLTGELFF. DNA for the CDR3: TGCGCCAGCAGCACTCCGGACAGGGGGCTCACCGGGGAGCTGTTTTTT. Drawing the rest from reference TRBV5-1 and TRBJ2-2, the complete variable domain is KAGVTQTPRYLIKTRGQQVTLSCSPISGHRSVSWYQQTPGQGLQFLFEYFSETQRNKGNFPGRFSGRQFSNSRSEMNVSTLELGDSALYLCASSTPDRGLTGELFFGEGSRLTVL.

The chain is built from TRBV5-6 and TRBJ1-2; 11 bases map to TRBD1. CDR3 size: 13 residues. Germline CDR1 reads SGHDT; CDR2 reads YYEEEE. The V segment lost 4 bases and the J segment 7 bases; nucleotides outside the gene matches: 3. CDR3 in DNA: TGTGCCAGCAGCCCCGGGACAGGGGGTGGCTACACCTTC. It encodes CASSPGTGGGYTF.

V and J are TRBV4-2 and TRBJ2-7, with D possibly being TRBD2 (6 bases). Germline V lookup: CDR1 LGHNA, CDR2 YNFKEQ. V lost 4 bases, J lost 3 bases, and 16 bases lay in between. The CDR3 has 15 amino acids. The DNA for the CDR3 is TGTGCCAGCAGCCTCCTAAGTAGCGGAGACTACGAGCAGTACTTC. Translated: CASSLLSSGDYEQYF.

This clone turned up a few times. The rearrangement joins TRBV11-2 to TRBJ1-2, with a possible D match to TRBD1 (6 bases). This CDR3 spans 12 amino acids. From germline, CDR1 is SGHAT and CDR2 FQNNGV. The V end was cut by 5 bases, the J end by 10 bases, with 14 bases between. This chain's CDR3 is CASSPGWGLYTF. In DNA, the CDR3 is TGTGCCAGCAGCCCCGGTTGGGGGCTCTACACCTTC.

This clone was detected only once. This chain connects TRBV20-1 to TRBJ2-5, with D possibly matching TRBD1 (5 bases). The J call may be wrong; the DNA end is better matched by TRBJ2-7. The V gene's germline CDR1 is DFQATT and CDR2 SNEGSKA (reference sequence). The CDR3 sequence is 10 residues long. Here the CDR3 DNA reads TGCAGTGCTCCAAGGGGCGAGCAGTACTTC. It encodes CSAPRGEQYF.

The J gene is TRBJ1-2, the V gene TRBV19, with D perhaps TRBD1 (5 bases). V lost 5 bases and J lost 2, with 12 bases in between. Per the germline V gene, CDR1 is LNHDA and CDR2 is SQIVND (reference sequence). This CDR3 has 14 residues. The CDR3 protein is CASSSTAINYGYTF. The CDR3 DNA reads TGTGCCAGTAGTTCGACAGCCATAAACTATGGCTACACCTTC.

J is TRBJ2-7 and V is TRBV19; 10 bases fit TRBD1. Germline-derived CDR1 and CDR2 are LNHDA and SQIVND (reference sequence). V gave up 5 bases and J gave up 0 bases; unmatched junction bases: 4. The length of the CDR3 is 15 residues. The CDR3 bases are TGTGCCAGTAGTTACGGGACAGGGGTCTCCTACGAGCAGTACTTC. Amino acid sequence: CASSYGTGVSYEQYF.

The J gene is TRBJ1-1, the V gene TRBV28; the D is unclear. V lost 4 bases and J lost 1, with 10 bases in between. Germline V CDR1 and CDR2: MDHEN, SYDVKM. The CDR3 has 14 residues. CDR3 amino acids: CASSSVGPNTEAFF. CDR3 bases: TGTGCCAGCAGTTCCGTGGGCCCGAACACTGAAGCTTTCTTT.